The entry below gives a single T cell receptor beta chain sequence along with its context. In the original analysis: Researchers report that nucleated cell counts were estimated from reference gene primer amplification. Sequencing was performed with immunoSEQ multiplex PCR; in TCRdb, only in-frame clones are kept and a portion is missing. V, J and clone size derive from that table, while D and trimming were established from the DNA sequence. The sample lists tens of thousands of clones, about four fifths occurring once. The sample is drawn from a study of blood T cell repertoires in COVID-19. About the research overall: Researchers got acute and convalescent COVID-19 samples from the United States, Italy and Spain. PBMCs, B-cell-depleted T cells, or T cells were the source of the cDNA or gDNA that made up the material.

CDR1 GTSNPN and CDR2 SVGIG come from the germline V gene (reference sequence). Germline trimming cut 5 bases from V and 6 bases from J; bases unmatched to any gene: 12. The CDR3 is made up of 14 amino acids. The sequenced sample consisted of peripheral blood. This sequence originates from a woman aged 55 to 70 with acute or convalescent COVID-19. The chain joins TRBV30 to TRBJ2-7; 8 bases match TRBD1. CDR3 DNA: TGTGCCTGGGCAAAACCGGGACAGGTTTCCGAGCAGTACTTC. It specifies CAWAKPGQVSEQYF.